These 9 T cell receptor beta chains share one sample of origin, sequenced in a study of T cell responses to AZD1222 COVID-19 vaccine. This table comes from immunoSEQ multiplex PCR, and its TCRdb copy is limited to in-frame clones, with some not included. Among 75,000 to 95,000 clones listed, about nine tenths were seen once. This specimen was peripheral blood, taken on day 0 of AZD1222 vaccination. The receptors here all came from an adult in good health.

The V gene is TRBV10-3, the J gene TRBJ1-2, with D uncertain. The CDR3 loop spans 12 amino acids. The V gene lost 0 bases and the J gene lost 7 bases, with 6 bases spanning the gap. Per germline, CDR1 ENHRY and CDR2 SYGVKD. The CDR3 protein is CAISESTGGYTF. The CDR3, as DNA: TGTGCCATCAGTGAGTCGACGGGTGGCTACACCTTC.

Written as DNA, the CDR3 is TGTGCCAGCAGTACTCTGACAGGGCGGAACACTGAAGCTTTCTTT. It codes for CASSTLTGRNTEAFF. V is TRBV11-3 and J is TRBJ1-1; TRBD1 matches 7 bases. The CDR3 is 15 residues long. Losses at the gene ends were 6 bases for V and 1 base for J; bases not matched to a gene: 8. Germline V gives CDR1 SGHNT, CDR2 YENEEA.

J is TRBJ2-2 and V is TRBV6-5, with D hard to call. CDR1 is MNHEY and CDR2 is SVGAGI in the germline V gene. V lost 2 bases, J lost 0 bases, and 7 bases lay in between. The CDR3 is 15 residues long. In nucleotides, the CDR3 is TGTGCCAGCAGTTACAACGGAGCGAACACCGGGGAGCTGTTTTTT. It encodes CASSYNGANTGELFF.

This clone was detected once. The genes are TRBV4-2 and TRBJ2-7, with TRBD1 identical over 8 bases. The CDR3 totals 14 residues. With V trimmed by 0 bases and J by 5 bases, 3 bases remained unmatched. The germline CDR1 and CDR2 sequences are LGHNA and YNFKEQ. The CDR3 spells CASSQDDRGNEQYF. The DNA of the CDR3 is TGTGCCAGCAGCCAAGACGACAGGGGTAACGAGCAGTACTTC.

The CDR3 spells CASSPWTGSPYGYTF. CDR3 sequence (DNA): TGTGCCAGCAGTCCCTGGACAGGGTCCCCCTATGGCTACACCTTC. This chain links TRBV6-5 with TRBJ1-2; 8 bases are a match to TRBD1. Trimming at V came to 5 bases and at J to 4 bases, leaving 9 bases not matched to a gene. The CDR3 covers 15 residues. Germline V gene sequence: CDR1 MNHEY, CDR2 SVGAGI.

The rearrangement links TRBV5-4 to TRBJ1-5; TRBD1 is a possible D gene (6 bases). The CDR3 is 14 amino acids. In germline, CDR1 is SGHNT, CDR2 YYREEE (reference sequence). Trimming cost V 4 bases and J 3 bases, with 11 bases left between them. In nucleotides, the CDR3 is TGTGCCAGCAGCCGGGAGGGGGACAATCAGCCCCAGCATTTT. It translates to CASSREGDNQPQHF.

This chain joins TRBV29-1 and TRBJ2-7; D may be TRBD2 (5 bases). This CDR3 has 13 residues. Trimming took off 2 bases at V and 5 bases at J, with 13 bases between the two ends. Germline V gene sequence: CDR1 SQVTM, CDR2 ANQGSEA. The CDR3 nucleotides read TGCAGCGTTGAAAAGTACGACGGGGACGAGCAGTACTTC. This encodes CSVEKYDGDEQYF.

A single count supports this clone. This rearrangement joins TRBV7-9 to TRBJ1-1; D is uncertain. This CDR3 contains 12 residues. CDR1 is SEHNR, CDR2 FQNEAQ, per germline (reference sequence). V lost 4 bases to trimming and J lost 8 bases, with 11 bases between them. CDR3 residues: CASSSVREEAFF. Here the CDR3 DNA reads TGTGCCAGCAGCTCTGTGCGGGAAGAAGCTTTCTTT.

About this clone itself: Other DNA sequences in the same sample also yield this CDR3. V is TRBV11-3 and J is TRBJ1-5, with D maybe TRBD1 (6 bases). The CDR3 runs 14 residues. The germline V gene has CDR1 SGHNT and CDR2 YENEEA. Trimming took off 3 bases at V and 3 bases at J, with 9 bases between the two ends. As DNA, the CDR3 is TGTGCCAGCAGCTTCGGGGGGCCCAATCAGCCCCAGCATTTT. It encodes CASSFGGPNQPQHF.